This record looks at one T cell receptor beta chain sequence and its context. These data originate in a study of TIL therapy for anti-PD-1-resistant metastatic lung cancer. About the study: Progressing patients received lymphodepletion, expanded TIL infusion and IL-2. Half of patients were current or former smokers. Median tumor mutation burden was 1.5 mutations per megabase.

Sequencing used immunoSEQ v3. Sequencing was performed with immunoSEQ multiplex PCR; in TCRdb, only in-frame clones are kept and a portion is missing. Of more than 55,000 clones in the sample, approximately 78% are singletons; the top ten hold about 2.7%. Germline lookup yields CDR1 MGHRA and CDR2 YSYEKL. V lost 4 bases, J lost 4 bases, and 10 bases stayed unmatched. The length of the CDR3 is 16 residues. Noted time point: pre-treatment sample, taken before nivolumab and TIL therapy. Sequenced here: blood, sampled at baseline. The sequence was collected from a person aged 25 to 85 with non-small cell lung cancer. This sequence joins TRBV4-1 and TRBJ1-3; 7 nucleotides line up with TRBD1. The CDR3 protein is CASSLRQGLGGNTIYF. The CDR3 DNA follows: TGCGCCAGCAGCCTACGACAGGGACTGGGCGGAAACACCATATATTTT.